These 29 T cell receptor beta chains came from one sample sequenced in a study of cytomegalovirus exposure and HLA in healthy donors. 13 Jbeta primers and 60 Vbeta primers were used for the PCR. TCRdb's table, derived via immunoSEQ multiplex PCR, lists solely in-frame clones and lacks some. This repertoire shows some 150,000 clones, just under 80% found once; its top ten account for roughly 0.99%. Sequencing was performed on PBMCs. The receptors come from a male donor in good health and CMV-seronegative.

The chain has TRBV7-6 and TRBJ1-1; the D is unclear. The CDR3 is made up of 16 amino acids. In germline, CDR1 is SGHVS, CDR2 FNYEAQ. V shed 4 bases and J shed 0 bases, with 15 bases lying between them. CDR3 bases: TGTGCCAGCAGCTCCCCACCTAGCTCTATGAACACTGAAGCTTTCTTT. Translating it yields CASSSPPSSMNTEAFF.

The J gene is TRBJ2-1, the V gene TRBV11-2; 8 nucleotides match TRBD2. Germline V lookup: CDR1 SGHAT, CDR2 FQNNGV. There are 16 residues in the CDR3. With 6 bases clipped from V and 4 bases from J, the junction kept 11 bases outside the gene matches. CDR3 sequence (DNA): TGTGCCAGCAGTCCCCTCGGGAGCGGGGGTTACAATGAGCAGTTCTTC. Protein sequence: CASSPLGSGGYNEQFF.

The chain carries TRBV7-2 and TRBJ2-7, with TRBD2 identical over 7 bases. The CDR3 extends over 15 amino acids. Germline trimming cut 4 bases from V and 2 bases from J; bases unmatched to any gene: 8. The germline CDR1 and CDR2 sequences are SGHTA and FQGNSA. DNA of the CDR3: TGTGCCAGCAGCTCTTCGGGACTAATGGCCTACGAGCAGTACTTC. Its protein is CASSSSGLMAYEQYF.

Only one count was recorded for this clone. The chain uses TRBV13 and TRBJ2-6, with 7 nucleotides matching TRBD2. The CDR3 runs 17 residues. The germline V gene has CDR1 PRHDT and CDR2 FYEKMQ (reference sequence). The ends lost 5 bases at V and 3 bases at J; junction bases unmatched: 10. CDR3 bases: TGTGCCAGCAGCCTCGGGGGGTCAGGGCTTGGGGCCAACGTCCTGACTTTC. Translating it yields CASSLGGSGLGANVLTF.

This clone was seen more than once but under ten times. This chain connects TRBV4-2 to TRBJ2-1; D is perhaps TRBD2 (5 bases). This CDR3 comprises 16 residues. Germline CDR1 LGHNA, CDR2 YNFKEQ. V lost 0 bases and J lost 7, with 16 bases in between. The CDR3 here is CASSQELGSGSNEQFF. DNA for the CDR3: TGTGCCAGCAGCCAAGAACTCGGGTCGGGATCAAATGAGCAGTTCTTC.

The chain recombines TRBV18 with TRBJ1-2; D possibly corresponds to TRBD1 (5 bases). The CDR3 extends over 14 amino acids. Trimming took off 3 bases at V and 3 bases at J, with 11 bases between the two ends. Germline assignment: CDR1 KGHSH and CDR2 LQKENI. Here the CDR3 reads CASSPYGTDYGYTF. DNA of the CDR3: TGTGCCAGCTCACCGTACGGGACTGACTATGGCTACACCTTC.

The chain employs TRBV4-2 and TRBJ1-5, with a weak D call TRBD1 (6 bases). Germline CDR1 reads LGHNA; CDR2 reads YNFKEQ. Trimming took 0 bases from V and 9 from J, leaving 18 bases between them. This CDR3 comprises 16 residues. The CDR3 DNA reads as TGTGCCAGCAGCCAAGATAAGGGGACCAGGGGTCGGCCCCAGCATTTT. It codes for CASSQDKGTRGRPQHF.

The chain has TRBV19 and TRBJ2-2, with a tentative D call TRBD2 (6 bases). Trimming removed 6 bases at V and 4 bases at J, with 9 bases between. The CDR3 consists of 13 residues. Germline-derived CDR1 and CDR2 are LNHDA and SQIVND (reference sequence). CDR3 in amino acids: CASSLTSTGELFF. As DNA, the CDR3 is TGTGCCAGTAGCCTGACTAGCACCGGGGAGCTGTTTTTT.

The chain combines TRBV19 with TRBJ2-3, with TRBD1 identical over 7 bases. The V and J ends lost 4 bases and 5 bases, in that order; junction bases with no gene match: 3. Germline values: CDR1 LNHDA, CDR2 SQIVND (reference sequence). The CDR3 sequence is 13 residues long. The CDR3: CASSTRQGDTQYF. The CDR3 DNA follows: TGTGCCAGTAGTACCCGACAGGGAGATACGCAGTATTTT.

This clone occurred a few times. The rearrangement joins TRBV4-1 to TRBJ1-4; D possibly corresponds to TRBD1 (5 bases). V lost 1 base, J lost 8 bases, and 14 bases lay in between. The CDR3 is 15 amino acids. Germline V gene lookup returns CDR1 MGHRA and CDR2 YSYEKL. The CDR3 region has the DNA TGCGCCAGCAGCCAAGTGGGGCAGGGAAAGGAAAAACTGTTTTTT. It codes for CASSQVGQGKEKLFF.

The rearrangement links TRBV11-3 to TRBJ2-7; 9 bases are shared with TRBD1. The CDR3 runs 15 residues. The germline CDR1 and CDR2 sequences are SGHNT and YENEEA. The J segment lost 2 bases and the V segment lost 1 base, leaving 3 bases of the junction unmatched. In DNA, the CDR3 is TGTGCCAGCAGCTTAGTAGGGACAGGGCCCTACGAGCAGTACTTC. Amino acids: CASSLVGTGPYEQYF. The full variable domain, in which reference TRBV11-3 and TRBJ2-7 provide the parts outside the CDR3, is EAGVVQSPRYKIIEKKQPVAFWCNPISGHNTLYWYLQNLGQGPELLIRYENEEAVDDSQLPKDRFSAERLKGVDSTLKIQPAELGDSAVYLCASSLVGTGPYEQYFGPGTRLTVT.

This sequence joins TRBV6-5 and TRBJ1-1; D uncertain. Trimming stripped 6 bases from V and 0 bases from J, with 14 bases between. The CDR3 has 15 amino acids. Germline values: CDR1 MNHEY, CDR2 SVGAGI. CDR3 sequence reads: CASSLRPGMNTEAFF. Written as DNA, the CDR3 is TGTGCCAGCAGCCTCCGCCCGGGAATGAACACTGAAGCTTTCTTT.

The V call is TRBV15, the J call TRBJ2-5, with D uncertain. V was pared by 0 bases and J by 5 bases, with 4 bases between. Germline lookup yields CDR1 LNHNV and CDR2 YYDKDF (reference sequence). This CDR3 has 12 residues. The CDR3 reads CATSRDAETQYF. In DNA, the CDR3 is TGTGCCACCAGCAGAGATGCGGAGACCCAGTACTTC.

This clone was detected only once. The chain employs TRBV7-2 and TRBJ2-1, with D possibly TRBD2 on 6 matching bases. Germline V gives CDR1 SGHTA, CDR2 FQGNSA. This CDR3 region has 16 residues. Deletions cut 4 bases from V and 0 bases from J, with 13 bases between. CDR3 amino acids: CASSSGAGNSYNEQFF. The CDR3 region has the DNA TGTGCCAGCAGCTCCGGGGCGGGGAACTCCTACAATGAGCAGTTCTTC.

The chain is built from TRBV4-1 and TRBJ2-3; TRBD1 aligns across 9 bases. Germline CDR1 is MGHRA and CDR2 is YSYEKL. Unmatched junction bases numbered 7, after V lost 2 bases and J lost 4 bases. CDR3 length: 16 amino acids. The DNA for the CDR3 is TGCGCCAGCAGCCAAATGTGGGACAGGGCGGCAGATACGCAGTATTTT. Protein product: CASSQMWDRAADTQYF.

In DNA form, the CDR3 reads TGTGCCTGGAGTTTGACTAGCGGGGGCGCAGATACGCAGTATTTT. Its protein product is CAWSLTSGGADTQYF. The chain joins TRBV30 to TRBJ2-3; 12 bases fit TRBD2. In germline, CDR1 is GTSNPN, CDR2 SVGIG (reference sequence). V lost 2 bases, J lost 4 bases, and 4 bases stayed unmatched. The CDR3 is 15 amino acids.

This chain connects TRBV7-2 to TRBJ1-5; 9 bases are a match to TRBD1. CDR3 length: 16 residues. The V gene end was trimmed by 5 bases and the J gene end by 6 bases; junction bases not matched to a gene: 11. The germline V gene has CDR1 SGHTA and CDR2 FQGNSA. The DNA of the CDR3 is TGTGCCAGCAGCCTCCGAGAACAGGGGGCAGGTCAGCCCCAGCATTTT. Its protein product is CASSLREQGAGQPQHF.

V and J are TRBV19 and TRBJ2-4; 10 positions match TRBD2. The germline CDR1 and CDR2 sequences are LNHDA and SQIVND (reference sequence). Unmatched junction bases numbered 10, after V lost 5 bases and J lost 0 bases. The CDR3 covers 18 residues. The CDR3 is CASSAWVAGGLAKNIQYF. CDR3 DNA: TGTGCCAGTAGTGCATGGGTAGCGGGGGGTTTAGCCAAAAACATTCAGTACTTC.

A few counts support this clone. The chain combines TRBV19 with TRBJ1-1; D uncertain. The CDR3 is made up of 13 amino acids. Per the germline V gene, CDR1 is LNHDA and CDR2 is SQIVND (reference sequence). V lost 3 bases and J lost 1, with 6 bases in between. CDR3 coding DNA: TGTGCCAGTAGTATCGTACAGAACACTGAAGCTTTCTTT. This codes for CASSIVQNTEAFF.

The chain has TRBV14 and TRBJ2-2, with 8 positions matching TRBD2. CDR1 SGHDN and CDR2 FVKESK come from the germline V gene. The CDR3 is 16 residues long. V trimming: 3 bases; J trimming: 4 bases; junction bases outside the gene matches: 7. Here the CDR3 DNA reads TGTGCCAGCAGCCAGTACGCGGGGGGCCGCACCGGGGAGCTGTTTTTT. Its protein is CASSQYAGGRTGELFF.

As DNA, the CDR3 is TGTGCCAGCTCCCGGGACAGGGGAGACCAGCCCCAGCATTTT. As protein: CASSRDRGDQPQHF. This sequence joins TRBV7-2 and TRBJ1-5; TRBD1 aligns across 10 bases. The CDR3 consists of 14 residues. V was pared by 8 bases and J by 7 bases, with 8 bases of the junction left unmatched. Germline V CDR1 and CDR2: SGHTA, FQGNSA. The variable domain in full, with the rest retrieved from reference TRBV7-2 and TRBJ1-5, is GAGVSQSPSNKVTEKGKDVELRCDPISGHTALYWYRQSLGQGLEFLIYFQGNSAPDKSGLPSDRFSAERTGGSVSTLTIQRTQQEDSAVYLCASSRDRGDQPQHFGDGTRLSIL.

With respect to this clone: A junction boundary mismatches the germline segment, possibly from a read error. The chain links TRBV7-7 to TRBJ2-1, with D perhaps TRBD2 (6 bases). The CDR3 contains 14 residues. Germline CDR1 is SSHAT and CDR2 is FNYEAQ (reference sequence). The CDR3, as DNA: TGTGCTAGCAGCTTAGCCGCGGGGTACAATGAGCAGTTCTTC. Translation: CASSLAAGYNEQFF.

The rearrangement uses TRBV29-1 and TRBJ2-5; D gene uncertain. Germline loops: CDR1 SQVTM, CDR2 ANQGSEA. Trimming cost V 2 bases and J 5 bases, with 9 bases left between them. The CDR3 is made up of 12 amino acids. The CDR3 nucleotides are TGCAGCGTTGAACCCCTAAGTGAGACCCAGTACTTC. It translates to CSVEPLSETQYF.

The gene calls are TRBV5-6 and TRBJ1-2; D call uncertain. The CDR3 consists of 12 residues. Per germline, CDR1 SGHDT and CDR2 YYEEEE. V gave up 2 bases and J gave up 5 bases, with 7 bases separating them. The CDR3 DNA reads as TGTGCCAGCAGCTTTGAGGGATATGGCTACACCTTC. Protein product: CASSFEGYGYTF.

There are a few counts of this clone. CDR3 sequence reads: CASSLAGQGAEQYF. The CDR3 nucleotides read TGTGCCAGCAGCTTGGCGGGACAGGGTGCCGAGCAGTACTTC. This chain connects TRBV5-4 to TRBJ2-7, with 9 bases matching TRBD1. V dropped 0 bases and J dropped 6; count of bases not matched to a gene: 4. The CDR3 extends over 14 amino acids. CDR1 is SGHNT and CDR2 is YYREEE in the germline V gene (reference sequence).

Concerning this clone: One end of the junction fails to match germline, which may point to a read error. The chain couples TRBV7-7 to TRBJ2-3; TRBD2 matches at 9 bases. CDR1 is SSHAT and CDR2 is FNYEAQ in the germline V gene (reference sequence). CDR3 length: 16 residues. The CDR3 sequence is CASSLGRAGGTDTQYF. In DNA form, the CDR3 reads TGTGCTAGCAGCTTAGGGCGGGCGGGGGGGACAGATACGCAGTATTTT.

This clone was seen just once. The gene calls are TRBV7-2 and TRBJ1-2, with a possible D match to TRBD1 (6 bases). The CDR3 covers 14 residues. V was pared by 3 bases and J by 4 bases, with 12 bases between. Germline V lookup: CDR1 SGHTA, CDR2 FQGNSA. The CDR3 sequence: CASSFTRTAYGYTF. The CDR3 nucleotides are TGTGCCAGCAGCTTCACCCGGACAGCCTATGGCTACACCTTC.

This chain joins TRBV13 and TRBJ1-6, with D maybe TRBD1 (6 bases). The V end lost 3 bases, the J end lost 6 bases, and 9 bases lay between the germline ends. CDR1 PRHDT and CDR2 FYEKMQ come from the germline V gene (reference sequence). CDR3 length: 14 amino acids. The chain's CDR3 is CASSLRTVNSPLHF. CDR3 sequence (DNA): TGTGCCAGCAGCTTGAGGACAGTTAATTCACCCCTCCACTTT.

This chain joins TRBV5-6 and TRBJ1-1, with TRBD1 matching 8 bases. CDR1 SGHDT and CDR2 YYEEEE come from the germline V gene. The CDR3 runs 13 residues. J gave up 5 bases and V 4 bases, and 4 bases lay outside the gene matches. The CDR3 spells CASSRGQATEAFF. The CDR3, as DNA: TGTGCCAGCAGCCGGGGACAGGCGACTGAAGCTTTCTTT.